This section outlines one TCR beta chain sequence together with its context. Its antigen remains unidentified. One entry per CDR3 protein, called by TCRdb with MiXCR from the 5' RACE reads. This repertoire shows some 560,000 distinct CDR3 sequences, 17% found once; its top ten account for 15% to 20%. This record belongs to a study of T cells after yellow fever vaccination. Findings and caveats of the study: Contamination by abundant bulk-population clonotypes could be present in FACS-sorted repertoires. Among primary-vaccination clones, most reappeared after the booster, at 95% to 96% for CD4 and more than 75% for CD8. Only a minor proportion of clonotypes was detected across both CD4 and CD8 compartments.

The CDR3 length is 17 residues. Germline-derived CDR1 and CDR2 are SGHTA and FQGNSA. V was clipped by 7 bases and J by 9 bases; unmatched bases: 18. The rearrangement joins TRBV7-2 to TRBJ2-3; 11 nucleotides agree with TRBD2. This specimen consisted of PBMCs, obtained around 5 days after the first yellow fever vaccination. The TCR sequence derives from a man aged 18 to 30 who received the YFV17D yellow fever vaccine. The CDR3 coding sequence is TGTGCCAGCACCGAGTCGGCTAGCGGGGGGCCCGCCTGGACGCAGTATTTT. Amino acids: CASTESASGGPAWTQYF.